The rows below give T cell receptor beta chains drawn from one sample of a study of preoperative IRX-2 immunotherapy in early breast cancer. Here immunoSEQ multiplex PCR was the method, and the copy in TCRdb shows in-frame clones only, minus some. There are roughly 24,000 clones in the sample; roughly four fifths occur only once, and 5.5% to 8% lies in the top ten. The source material was lymph node tissue, sampled after IRX-2 immunotherapy. The receptor set was obtained from a human donor with breast cancer. Each CDR3 is given with its conserved first and last residue. The D gene is left open where the match is weak. Size is omitted from some rows. Given values are once, few, many or a class for expanded clones.

TRBD1	TRBV29-1	TRBJ2-1	-	CSVEGQGASEQFF	TGCAGCGTTGAAGGACAGGGGGCTAGTGAGCAGTTCTTC
TRBD1	TRBV11-3	TRBJ2-7	-	CASSLGQGHDVEQYF	TGTGCCAGCAGCTTAGGACAGGGGCACGATGTGGAGCAGTACTTC
TRBD1	TRBV28	TRBJ1-2	-	CASSPGTGGGGRGYGYTF	TGTGCCAGCAGCCCAGGAACAGGGGGCGGAGGGAGGGGCTATGGCTACACCTTC
TRBD1	TRBV5-1	TRBJ2-5	-	CASSLRGTEQETQYF	TGCGCCAGCAGCTTAAGGGGGACAGAACAAGAGACCCAGTACTTC
TRBD2	TRBV7-2	TRBJ2-2	-	CASSSSSGRTGELFF	TGTGCCAGCAGCTCCTCTAGCGGGAGAACCGGGGAGCTGTTTTTT
TRBD2	TRBV5-1	TRBJ2-7	-	CASSRGLAEVYEQYF	TGCGCCAGCAGCCGAGGACTAGCGGAGGTTTACGAGCAGTACTTC
-	TRBV19	TRBJ2-5	-	CASKEGNRETQYF	TGTGCCAGTAAAGAGGGTAATAGAGAGACCCAGTACTTC
TRBD1	TRBV6-8	TRBJ1-5	-	CASSAGQGLNQPQHF	TGTGCCAGCAGTGCAGGACAGGGGCTCAATCAGCCCCAGCATTTT
TRBD1	TRBV11-3	TRBJ2-5	-	CASSNVVDRGETQYF	TGTGCCAGCAGTAATGTGGTCGACAGGGGAGAGACCCAGTACTTC
-	TRBV19	TRBJ2-2	-	CASRGANTGELFF	TGTGCCAGTCGCGGGGCCAACACCGGGGAGCTGTTTTTT
-	TRBV9	TRBJ1-1	-	CASSVVEGKGTEAFF	TGTGCCAGCAGCGTAGTTGAGGGGAAAGGCACTGAAGCTTTCTTT
-	TRBV6-8	TRBJ2-7	-	CASSTGGLGGYEQYF	TGTGCCAGCAGTACTGGGGGCCTCGGAGGATACGAGCAGTACTTC
-	TRBV6-8	TRBJ2-3	medium-sized	CASSSTRPDTQYF	TGTGCCAGCAGTTCAACACGTCCGGATACGCAGTATTTT
TRBD2	TRBV6-8	TRBJ2-7	-	CASTPGLVHEQYF	TGTGCCAGCACCCCGGGACTAGTGCACGAGCAGTACTTC
-	TRBV6-8	TRBJ1-1	-	CASSRRPESTEAFF	TGTGCCAGCAGTAGGCGACCGGAGAGCACTGAAGCTTTCTTT
-	TRBV10-3	TRBJ1-5	-	CAISESLGSQPQHF	TGTGCCATCAGTGAGTCATTAGGGAGTCAGCCCCAGCATTTT
-	TRBV2	TRBJ2-1	-	CASGELSSYNEQFF	TGTGCCAGCGGAGAGCTGAGCTCCTACAATGAGCAGTTCTTC
-	TRBV19	TRBJ2-7	-	CASRVQGAGYEQYF	TGTGCCAGTCGTGTCCAGGGAGCAGGCTACGAGCAGTACTTC
-	TRBV7-1	TRBJ1-2	medium-sized	CASSEQGVYGYTF	TGTGCCAGCAGTGAACAGGGAGTCTATGGCTACACCTTC
TRBD2	TRBV6-8	TRBJ2-1	-	CASSYASGRGYNEQFF	TGTGCCAGCAGTTACGCTAGCGGGAGGGGCTACAATGAGCAGTTCTTC
TRBD2	TRBV29-1	TRBJ2-7	-	CSVRNSGLYVEQYF	TGCAGCGTTAGAAATAGCGGGCTCTACGTGGAGCAGTACTTC
-	TRBV28	TRBJ2-3	-	CASSFSLKSTDTQYF	TGTGCCAGCAGTTTTTCCCTGAAAAGCACAGATACGCAGTATTTT
TRBD2	TRBV11-3	TRBJ2-7	once	CASSSPGLAGQEQYF	TGTGCCAGCAGCTCGCCGGGACTAGCGGGGCAGGAGCAGTACTTC
-	TRBV6-7	TRBJ1-2	once	CASSTDYGYTF	TGTGCCAGCAGTACCGACTATGGCTACACCTTC
TRBD2	TRBV5-1	TRBJ2-1	-	CASKALAVNNEQFF	TGCGCCAGCAAGGCACTAGCGGTTAACAATGAGCAGTTCTTC
-	TRBV6-8	TRBJ2-7	-	CASRRAGPYEQYF	TGTGCCAGCAGGCGAGCAGGGCCCTACGAGCAGTACTTC
-	TRBV5-1	TRBJ2-7	-	CASSFEGVRIYEQYF	TGCGCCAGCAGCTTTGAAGGGGTTCGAATCTACGAGCAGTACTTC
TRBD1	TRBV7-7	TRBJ1-3	-	CASSPRQGGNTIYF	TGTGCCAGCAGCCCCAGACAGGGTGGTAACACCATATATTTT
-	TRBV29-1	TRBJ2-3	-	CSVVREWGDTQYF	TGCAGCGTTGTACGGGAGTGGGGAGATACGCAGTATTTT
-	TRBV9	TRBJ2-5	-	CASSKGPNQETQYF	TGTGCCAGCAGTAAGGGACCCAACCAAGAGACCCAGTACTTC
-	TRBV11-3	TRBJ1-5	few	CASSLEISNQPQHF	TGTGCCAGCAGCTTAGAGATTAGCAATCAGCCCCAGCATTTT
TRBD1	TRBV5-1	TRBJ2-6	-	CASSSTGDGANVLTF	TGCGCCAGCAGCTCTACAGGGGATGGGGCCAACGTCCTGACTTTC
-	TRBV23-1	TRBJ1-4	-	CASSQAKAGLEEEKLFF	TGCGCCAGCAGCCAAGCTAAGGCAGGATTGGAAGAGGAAAAACTGTTTTTT
TRBD1	TRBV5-1	TRBJ1-4	once	CASSLVVTGEEKLFF	TGCGCCAGCAGCTTGGTAGTGACAGGGGAGGAAAAACTGTTTTTT
-	TRBV1	TRBJ2-7	-	CASSQALSGRWGEQYF	TGCGCCAGCAGCCAGGCCCTAAGCGGGAGGTGGGGAGAGCAGTACTTC
TRBD2	TRBV19	TRBJ2-2	once	CASSPWTSGTVGELFF	TGTGCCAGTAGTCCTTGGACTAGCGGGACGGTCGGGGAGCTGTTTTTT
-	TRBV28	TRBJ2-7	once	CASSSGQVYEQYF	TGTGCCAGCAGCTCCGGACAAGTCTACGAGCAGTACTTC
-	TRBV28	TRBJ1-1	once	CASSLGHTTANTEAFF	TGTGCCAGCAGTTTGGGACACACTACGGCGAACACTGAAGCTTTCTTT
-	TRBV29-1	TRBJ2-7	-	CSVSRDPGRGQYF	TGCAGCGTTTCGAGGGACCCGGGACGAGGGCAGTACTTC
-	TRBV7-5	TRBJ2-5	few	CASRESVGRETQYF	TGTGCCAGCAGAGAGTCAGTGGGTAGAGAGACCCAGTACTTC
-	TRBV28	TRBJ2-3	-	CASSLTWSGSTDTQYF	TGTGCCAGCAGTTTGACTTGGAGCGGGTCCACAGATACGCAGTATTTT
-	TRBV9	TRBJ2-3	-	CASSVIGGTDTQYF	TGTGCCAGCAGCGTTATTGGGGGCACAGATACGCAGTATTTT
TRBD1	TRBV6-8	TRBJ1-5	-	CAISAQGVDQPQHF	TGTGCCATCAGTGCACAGGGGGTCGATCAGCCCCAGCATTTT
-	TRBV6-8	TRBJ1-2	-	CASSTEGGTGYTF	TGTGCCAGCAGCACCGAGGGAGGCACTGGCTACACCTTC
-	TRBV15	TRBJ2-7	once	CATSRDHKGRDGYEQYF	TGTGCCACCAGCAGAGATCATAAGGGAAGGGACGGCTACGAGCAGTACTTC
TRBD1	TRBV11-3	TRBJ1-4	once	CASSSGTGGEKLFF	TGTGCCAGCAGCTCCGGGACAGGGGGTGAAAAACTGTTTTTT
TRBD2	TRBV5-1	TRBJ2-3	-	CASSQWTSGLNTQYF	TGCGCCAGCAGCCAATGGACTAGCGGGTTGAATACGCAGTATTTT
-	TRBV11-3	TRBJ2-1	-	CASSSRDNSYNEQFF	TGTGCCAGCAGCTCCCGGGACAACTCCTACAATGAGCAGTTCTTC
-	TRBV19	TRBJ2-5	-	CASSMAGRGRRETQYF	TGTGCCAGTAGTATGGCCGGGAGGGGGCGTAGAGAGACCCAGTACTTC
-	TRBV6-8	TRBJ2-3	-	CASSYGVLGTQYF	TGTGCCAGCAGTTACGGGGTGTTGGGTACGCAGTATTTT
-	TRBV2	TRBJ1-4	-	CASSLEEEKLFF	TGTGCCAGCAGTTTAGAGGAGGAAAAACTGTTTTTT
TRBD1	TRBV11-3	TRBJ1-1	-	CASSQGQGHTEAFF	TGTGCCAGCAGCCAAGGACAGGGACATACTGAAGCTTTCTTT
TRBD1	TRBV5-1	TRBJ2-7	once	CASSSGQGTYEQYF	TGCGCCAGCAGCTCCGGACAGGGGACCTACGAGCAATACTTC
TRBD2	TRBV18	TRBJ2-7	-	CASSPRRELPYEQYF	TGTGCCAGCTCACCACGGCGGGAGCTACCTTACGAGCAGTACTTC
-	TRBV6-8	TRBJ2-7	-	CAISFTGMTREQYF	TGTGCCATCAGTTTCACAGGGATGACACGAGAGCAGTACTTC
TRBD2	TRBV5-1	TRBJ2-1	-	CASSLVGQILAGADNEQFF	TGCGCCAGCAGCTTGGTGGGTCAGATCCTAGCGGGAGCTGACAATGAGCAGTTCTTC
TRBD2	TRBV6-8	TRBJ2-1	-	CASNPVAGDSYNEQFF	TGTGCCAGCAACCCCGTAGCGGGAGACTCCTACAATGAACAGTTCTTC
-	TRBV19	TRBJ1-5	few	CASSIDSWGYQPQHF	TGTGCCAGTAGTATAGATTCTTGGGGTTATCAGCCCCAGCATTTT
TRBD2	TRBV11-3	TRBJ2-1	-	CASSLAGSGRYNEQFF	TGTGCCAGCAGCTTGGCGGGTAGCGGGAGGTACAATGAGCAGTTCTTC